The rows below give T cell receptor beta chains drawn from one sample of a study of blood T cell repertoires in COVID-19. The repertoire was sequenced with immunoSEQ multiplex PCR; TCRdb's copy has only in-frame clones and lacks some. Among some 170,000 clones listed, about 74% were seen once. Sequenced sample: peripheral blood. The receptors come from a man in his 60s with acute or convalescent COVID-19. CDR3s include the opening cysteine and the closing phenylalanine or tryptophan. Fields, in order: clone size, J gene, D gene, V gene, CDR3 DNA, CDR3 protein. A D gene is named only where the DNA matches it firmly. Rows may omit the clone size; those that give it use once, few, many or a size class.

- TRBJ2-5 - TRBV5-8 TGTGCCAGCAGCCCCTATGGGGGGGGCGAGACCCAGTACTTC CASSPYGGGETQYF
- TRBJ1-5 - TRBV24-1 TGTGCCACCAGTGAATCCAGGAATCAGCCCCAGCATTTT CATSESRNQPQHF
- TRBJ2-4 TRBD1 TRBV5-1 TGCGCCAGCAGCTTGAGACAGGGGGCCGAGCCCAAAAACATTCAGTACTTC CASSLRQGAEPKNIQYF
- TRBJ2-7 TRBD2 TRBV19 TGTGCCAGTAGTATATGGGGGGGGATGGTCCCCTACGAGCAGTACTTC CASSIWGGMVPYEQYF
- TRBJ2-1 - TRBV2 TGTGCCAGCAGTGAAGGCCGAGATGAGCAGTTCTTC CASSEGRDEQFF
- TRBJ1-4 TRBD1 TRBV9 TGTGCCAGCAGCGTAGGACGTACAGGGGAGGATGAAAAACTGTTTTTT CASSVGRTGEDEKLFF
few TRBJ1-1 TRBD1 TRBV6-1 TGTGCCAGCAGTGAGGCCCGGGACAGGGAAACCGGGGCTTTCTTT CASSEARDRETGAFF
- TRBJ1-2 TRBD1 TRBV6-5 TGTGCCAGCAGCGAGGACAGGGGGCTAGTTAGAGGCTACACCTTC CASSEDRGLVRGYTF
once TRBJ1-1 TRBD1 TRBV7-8 TGTGCCAGCAGCCCTGCTCAGGGGGACACTGAAGCTTTCTTT CASSPAQGDTEAFF
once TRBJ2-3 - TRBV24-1 TGTGCCACCAGTGATAATCCGGGATCAAGCACGGATACGCAGTATTTT CATSDNPGSSTDTQYF
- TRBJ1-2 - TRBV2 TGTGCCAGCAGAGGTACAGGATCTGGGCATGGCTACACCTTC CASRGTGSGHGYTF
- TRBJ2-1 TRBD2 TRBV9 TGTGCCAGCAGCGTCACTAGCGGCCTTCACAATGAGCAGTTCTTC CASSVTSGLHNEQFF
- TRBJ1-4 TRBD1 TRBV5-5 TGTGCCAGCAGCCTGACCGGGACAGGGAATGAAAAACTGTTTTTT CASSLTGTGNEKLFF
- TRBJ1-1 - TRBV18 TGTGCCAGCTTGGGGGGAACCAACACTGAAGCTTTCTTT CASLGGTNTEAFF
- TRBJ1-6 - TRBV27 TGTGCCAGCAGTATGGGGACTTTTGGTTCACCCCTCCACTTT CASSMGTFGSPLHF
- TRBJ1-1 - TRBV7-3 TGTGCCAGCAGCCTCCAGACTAACACTGAAGCTTTCTTT CASSLQTNTEAFF
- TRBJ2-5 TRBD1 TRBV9 TGTGCCAGCAGCGCCCAGGACAGGGGAGAGACCCAGTACTTC CASSAQDRGETQYF
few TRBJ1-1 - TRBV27 TGTGCCAGCAGTTGGGCGGGGGGTAACACTGAAGCTTTCTTT CASSWAGGNTEAFF
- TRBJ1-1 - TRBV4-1 TGCGCCAGCAGCCCCAGGGGAAGCATGAACACTGAAGCTTTCTTT CASSPRGSMNTEAFF
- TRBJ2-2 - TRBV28 TGTGCCAGCAGCCCCAGGTTGAACACCGGGGAGCTGTTTTTT CASSPRLNTGELFF
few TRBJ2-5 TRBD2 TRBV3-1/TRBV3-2 TGTGCCAGCAGCCCTAGCGGGGGTATACAAGAGACCCAGTACTTC CASSPSGGIQETQYF
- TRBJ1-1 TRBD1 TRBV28 TGTGCCAGCAGTCCCTCTCCCGGGGCAGGGGGCGACTTTAACACTGAAGCTTTCTTT CASSPSPGAGGDFNTEAFF
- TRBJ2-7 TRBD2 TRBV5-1 TGCGCCAGCAGCTTGAGAGGTGGGACTAGCGGGGGCACCTACGAGCAGTACTTC CASSLRGGTSGGTYEQYF
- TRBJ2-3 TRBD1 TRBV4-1 TGCGCCAGCAGCCTCTCGGGACAGGGGTCAGATACGCAGTATTTT CASSLSGQGSDTQYF
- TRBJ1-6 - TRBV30 TGTGCCTCCCGGGAAGGGAGACCCTATAATTCACCCCTCCACTTT CASREGRPYNSPLHF
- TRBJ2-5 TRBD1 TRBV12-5 TGTGCTAGTGGTTTGGTACCGGGACAGGGGATGGAGGAGACCCAGTACTTC CASGLVPGQGMEETQYF
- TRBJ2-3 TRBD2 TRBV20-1 TGCAGTGCTAGTCTAGCGGGAGGCCCAGATACGCAGTATTTT CSASLAGGPDTQYF
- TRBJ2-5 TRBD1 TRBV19 TGTGCCAGTAGTATGGGTCCAGGGGGCCGGGAGACCCAGTACTTC CASSMGPGGRETQYF
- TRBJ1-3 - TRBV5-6 TGTGCCAGCACCCTGAAGGCAGACCTCTGGAAACAGGAATATTTT CASTLKADLWKQEYF
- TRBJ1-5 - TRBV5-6 TGTGCCAGCAGCTTGCGGCAGGGAGGGTTTGTTCAGCCCCAGCATTTT CASSLRQGGFVQPQHF
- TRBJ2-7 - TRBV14 TGTGCCAGCAGCCAAGAGCTCACAACCTACGAGCAGTACTTC CASSQELTTYEQYF
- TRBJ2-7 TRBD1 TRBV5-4 TGTGCCAGCAGCCATTTTCCAGGGGGAAGCTCCTACGAGCAGTACTTC CASSHFPGGSSYEQYF
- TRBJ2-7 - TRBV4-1 TGCGCCAGCAGCAGACAGTTAGACTACGAGCAGTACTTC CASSRQLDYEQYF
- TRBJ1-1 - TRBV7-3 TGTGCCAGCGCCTATCAGGGGAACACTGAAGCTTTCTTT CASAYQGNTEAFF
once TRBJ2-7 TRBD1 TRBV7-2 TGTGCCAGCAGGCCGGGACAGGGTACCTACGAGCAGTACTTC CASRPGQGTYEQYF